The sequence of this T cell receptor (beta chain) was determined in a study of T-cell memory formation after mild COVID-19. Overall study: There were largely donor-specific TCR clusters.

As for this clonotype: What it binds is not known. The junction and the germline gene differ at one end; a read error may be behind it.

Germline CDR1 reads MNHNY; CDR2 reads SVGAGI (reference sequence). The CDR3 has 13 residues. cDNA libraries for TCR alpha and TCR beta, carrying sample barcodes and UMIs, came from 5'RACE with constant-segment primers. TCRdb processed the 5' RACE reads anew with MiXCR; each CDR3 protein has one entry. Of roughly 130,000 distinct CDR3 sequences listed, over 15% are singletons. Regarding the study as a whole: A subset of responding clones appeared in pre-infection memory, suggesting cross-reactive memory joined.

V and J are TRBV6-6 and TRBJ2-1, with TRBD1 as a possible D gene (6 bases). Sequenced material: PBMCs or a T cell subset sorted from them (not recorded which). This sequence was found in a man between 18 and 35 years old who had mild COVID-19 (a few samples of this study predate the infection). Cell type and time point are not known. The CDR3 coding sequence is TGTGCCAGCACACAGGGATACTACAATGAGCAGTTATTC. Its protein is CASTQGYYNEQLF.